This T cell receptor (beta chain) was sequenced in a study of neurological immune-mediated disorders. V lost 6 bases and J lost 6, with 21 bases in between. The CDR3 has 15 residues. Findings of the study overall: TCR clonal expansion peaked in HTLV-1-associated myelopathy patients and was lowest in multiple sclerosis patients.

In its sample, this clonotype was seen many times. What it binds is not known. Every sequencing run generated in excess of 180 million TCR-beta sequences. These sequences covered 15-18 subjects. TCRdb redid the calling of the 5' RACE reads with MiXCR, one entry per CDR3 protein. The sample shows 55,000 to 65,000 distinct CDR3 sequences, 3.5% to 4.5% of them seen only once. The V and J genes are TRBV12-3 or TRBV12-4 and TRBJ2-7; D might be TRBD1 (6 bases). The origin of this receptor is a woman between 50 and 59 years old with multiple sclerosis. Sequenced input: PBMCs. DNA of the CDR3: TGTGCCAGCAGCTACTCTCGGACAGTACCAGGCGAGCAGTACTTC. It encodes CASSYSRTVPGEQYF.